This T cell receptor beta chain is drawn from a study of blood T cell repertoires in COVID-19. Study at large: Sources were T cells, B-cell-depleted T cells, or PBMCs; the material itself was cDNA or gDNA.

The data were produced by immunoSEQ multiplex PCR, yet TCRdb's version contains in-frame clones alone and is incomplete. Here the sample spans under 20,000 clones, around 77% being singletons. Germline values: CDR1 GTSNPN, CDR2 SVGIG (reference sequence). CDR3 length equals 13 residues. V shed 2 bases, J shed 5 bases, and the junction held 3 bases outside the gene matches. This clone was counted once. This sequence originates from a man in his 70s with COVID-19, enrolled during active disease. What was sequenced was peripheral blood. The chain links TRBV30 to TRBJ2-3; TRBD2 matches 8 bases. CDR3 in DNA: TGTGCCTGGAGTACAACTAGCGGAGATACGCAGTATTTT. This codes for CAWSTTSGDTQYF.